The clone carrying this TCR beta chain was detected only a few times. Antigen specificity is unknown. The record originates from a study of early T cells in non-severe SARS-CoV-2 infection. For the study at large: The chains were unpaired, and the sequenced material was bulk RNA from unsorted whole blood. Study results and caveats: The study's VDJdb matching favored anti-spike CD8 responses and missed private and CD4 specificities.

Individual cDNA molecules received unique molecular identifiers. TCRdb used MiXCR to reprocess the 5' RACE reads, holding one entry per CDR3 protein. The sample has 60,000 to 65,000 distinct CDR3 sequences, approximately 9% seen once. Sequenced: whole blood. The source of this sequence is an adult who was a healthcare worker with PCR-confirmed SARS-CoV-2 infection or an uninfected control (not recorded which).

CDR3 bases: TGCAGTGCTAGCGTTGGGACAGGCACAGATACGCAGTATTTT. It yields the protein CSASVGTGTDTQYF. V and J are TRBV20-1 and TRBJ2-3; 7 bases line up with TRBD1. Per germline, CDR1 DFQATT and CDR2 SNEGSKA (reference sequence). The V segment lost 3 bases and the J segment 1 base; nucleotides outside the gene matches: 4. The CDR3 is made up of 14 amino acids.